This note documents a single T cell receptor (beta chain) sequence. This CDR3 comprises 14 residues. V dropped 2 bases and J dropped 7 bases, with 12 bases sitting between them. The germline gives CDR1 MDHEN, CDR2 SYDVKM. The method was immunoSEQ multiplex PCR; TCRdb's version includes in-frame clones alone and lacks a portion of them. This table has over 30,000 clones, around 70% appearing once. This entry comes from a study of radiotherapy plus CTLA-4 blockade in lung cancer. Those with chemo-refractory metastatic non-small-cell lung cancer were treated with focal radiation combined with CTLA-4 blockade using ipilimumab.

The V and J genes are TRBV28 and TRBJ2-4, with TRBD2 as a possible D gene (5 bases). The TCR originated in a human donor with non-small cell lung cancer whose response to radiotherapy plus ipilimumab could not be evaluated. The sequencing used peripheral blood, collected from a patient treated with radiotherapy plus ipilimumab. The CDR3 sequence: CASSLSYPGNIQYF. CDR3 sequence (DNA): TGTGCCAGCAGTTTAAGCTACCCGGGGAACATTCAGTACTTC.